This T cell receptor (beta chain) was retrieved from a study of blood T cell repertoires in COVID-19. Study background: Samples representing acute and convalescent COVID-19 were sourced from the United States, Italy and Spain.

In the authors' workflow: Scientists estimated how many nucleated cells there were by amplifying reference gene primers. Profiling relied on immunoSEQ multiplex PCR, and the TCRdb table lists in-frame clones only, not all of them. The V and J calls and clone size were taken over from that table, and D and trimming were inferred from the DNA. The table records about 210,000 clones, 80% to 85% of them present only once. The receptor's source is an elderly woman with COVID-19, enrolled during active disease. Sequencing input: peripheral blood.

CDR3 loop: CASSLWSSGNTIYF. DNA for the CDR3: TGTGCCAGCAGCCTCTGGAGCTCTGGAAACACCATATATTTT. V gene TRBV3-1 (or the pseudogene TRBV3-2) combines with J gene TRBJ1-3; no clear D gene. The CDR3 runs to 14 residues. CDR1 and CDR2 (germline): LGHDT, YNNKEL (reference sequence). The V end lost 4 bases, the J end lost 0 bases, and 7 bases lay between the germline ends.